The 19 T cell receptor beta chains below come from one sample, sequenced in a study of cytomegalovirus exposure and HLA in healthy donors. The method was immunoSEQ multiplex PCR; TCRdb's version includes in-frame clones alone and lacks a portion of them. The table has some 140,000 clones, around nine tenths seen once. The material sequenced was PBMCs. Receptors were obtained from a man between 18 and 29 years old in good health and CMV-seropositive.

This chain links TRBV11-2 with TRBJ1-1; D not certain. This CDR3 contains 15 residues. CDR1 is SGHAT and CDR2 is FQNNGV in the germline V gene. V lost 1 base and J 1 base, leaving 10 bases between the germline ends. The CDR3 DNA sequence: TGTGCCAGCAGCTTAGCGGCTGGGCCGAACACTGAAGCTTTCTTT. This gives the protein CASSLAAGPNTEAFF.

The V gene is TRBV19, the J gene TRBJ2-7, with a weak D call TRBD1 (5 bases). Germline V gene data show CDR1 as LNHDA and CDR2 as SQIVND (reference sequence). The CDR3 spans 13 residues. Trimming took 8 bases from V and 3 from J, leaving 14 bases between them. For the CDR3, the DNA is TGTGCCAGTGCCCCCGGACATTTCTACGAGCAGTACTTC. It yields the protein CASAPGHFYEQYF. Supplemented by reference TRBV19 and TRBJ2-7, the full variable domain reads DGGITQSPKYLFRKEGQNVTLSCEQNLNHDAMYWYRQDPGQGLRLIYYSQIVNDFQKGDIAEGYSVSREKKESFPLTVTSAQKNPTAFYLCASAPGHFYEQYFGPGTRLTVT.

The CDR3 region has the DNA TGTGCCAGCAGCTTAGCCAGCTATGGCTACACCTTC. It codes for CASSLASYGYTF. The chain recombines TRBV7-8 with TRBJ1-2; no clear D. Germline CDR1 reads SGHVS; CDR2 reads FQNEAQ. The CDR3 is 12 residues long. Deletions cut 0 bases from V and 4 bases from J, with 3 bases between. Complete variable domain (other parts from reference TRBV7-8 and TRBJ1-2): GAGVSQSPRYKVAKRGQDVALRCDPISGHVSLFWYQQALGQGPEFLTYFQNEAQLDKSGLPSDRFFAERPEGSVSTLKIQRTQQEDSAVYLCASSLASYGYTFGSGTRLTVV.

This clone was counted a single time. The J gene is TRBJ1-6, the V gene TRBV27; no firm D call. V was cut by 5 bases and J by 3 bases, with 14 bases left in between. This CDR3 is 16 amino acids long. The V gene's germline CDR1 is MNHEY and CDR2 SMNVEV (reference sequence). The CDR3 nucleotides read TGTGCCAGCAGTCCTCGAGGGCGGAACTATAATTCACCCCTCCACTTT. This codes for CASSPRGRNYNSPLHF.

The V call is TRBV18, the J call TRBJ2-7; 11 nucleotides agree with TRBD2. Germline CDR1 and CDR2: KGHSH and LQKENI. CDR3 length: 18 residues. Trimming at V came to 2 bases and at J to 0 bases, leaving 9 bases not matched to a gene. CDR3 nucleotides: TGTGCCAGCTCACCAGGAAGACTAGCGGGAAATCCCTCCTACGAGCAGTACTTC. The encoded protein is CASSPGRLAGNPSYEQYF.

This clone was recorded once. This chain joins TRBV7-3 and TRBJ2-3; perhaps TRBD1 as D (6 bases). V lost 2 bases to trimming and J lost 2 bases, with 11 bases between them. The CDR3 covers 15 residues. The germline gives CDR1 SGHTA, CDR2 FQGTGA. Here the CDR3 DNA reads TGTGCCAGCAGCTTAGGCACAGGGACCACAGATACGCAGTATTTT. Translation: CASSLGTGTTDTQYF.

The chain combines TRBV2 with TRBJ1-5; D not certain. Germline CDR1 is SNHLY and CDR2 is FYNNEI. Trimming shortened V by 4 bases and J by 6 bases, and 13 bases separated the two germline ends. The CDR3 is 14 residues long. CDR3 sequence (DNA): TGTGCCAGCAGTGTTTTAATATTCGGTCAGCCCCAGCATTTT. This encodes CASSVLIFGQPQHF.

The chain has TRBV5-1 and TRBJ1-1; 8 bases are a match to TRBD1. Per the germline V gene, CDR1 is SGHRS and CDR2 is YFSETQ. CDR3 size: 13 residues. After removal of 3 bases from V and 5 bases from J, the junction contained 3 bases not matched to a gene. The CDR3 region has the DNA TGCGCCAGCAGCTCACAGGGGGGAACTGAAGCTTTCTTT. Protein product: CASSSQGGTEAFF.

The V gene is TRBV27, the J gene TRBJ1-5; D is perhaps TRBD1 (6 bases). This CDR3 has 17 residues. Germline assignment: CDR1 MNHEY and CDR2 SMNVEV (reference sequence). Trimming shortened V by 6 bases and J by 2 bases, and 20 bases separated the two germline ends. The CDR3 here is CASRPGQYIGGNQPQHF. The CDR3 region has the DNA TGTGCCAGCAGGCCGGGACAATACATAGGAGGCAATCAGCCCCAGCATTTT.

The chain has TRBV11-2 and TRBJ2-5; 7 bases align to TRBD1. This CDR3 region has 16 residues. J was trimmed by 1 base and V by 5 bases; bases with no gene match: 10. Germline V lookup: CDR1 SGHAT, CDR2 FQNNGV. The CDR3 protein is CASSRRQGWAQETQYF. CDR3 nucleotide sequence: TGTGCCAGCAGCCGGAGACAGGGTTGGGCCCAAGAGACCCAGTACTTC.

CDR3 sequence (DNA): TGTGCCAGCAGCAGGCTCAGGGATTACACCGGGGAGCTGTTTTTT. It specifies CASSRLRDYTGELFF. This rearrangement joins TRBV21-1 to TRBJ2-2; no check of the table's D call, TRBD1, against the DNA was made. TRBV21-1 is deemed a pseudogene. CDR3 size: 15 residues.

This rearrangement joins TRBV30 to TRBJ2-3; 13 nucleotides align to TRBD2. Looked up from germline, CDR1 is GTSNPN and CDR2 is SVGIG (reference sequence). The CDR3 is 18 amino acids. V trimming: 6 bases; J trimming: 4 bases; junction bases outside the gene matches: 16. CDR3 bases: TGTGCCTGCCATCGCCCATCCACTAGCGGGAGGGTGGCAGATACGCAGTATTTT. It translates to CACHRPSTSGRVADTQYF.

The genes are TRBV7-9 and TRBJ1-5, with D possibly being TRBD1 (6 bases). V lost 5 bases to trimming and J lost 7 bases, with 21 bases between them. The CDR3 is 16 amino acids. Germline V gene sequence: CDR1 SEHNR, CDR2 FQNEAQ (reference sequence). The DNA of the CDR3 is TGTGCCAGCAGCCCAGGGGTTTCGGGTCTCAACCAGCCCCAGCATTTT. Translating gives CASSPGVSGLNQPQHF.

The J gene is TRBJ2-4, the V gene TRBV2, with D possibly being TRBD2 (6 bases). The CDR3 sequence is 14 residues long. Trimming cost V 7 bases and J 5 bases, with 15 bases left between them. Germline CDR1 is SNHLY and CDR2 is FYNNEI. In DNA form, the CDR3 reads TGTGCCAGCAAGCTCACCGGGACTCAAAACATTCAGTACTTC. Residues: CASKLTGTQNIQYF.

The chain links TRBV29-1 to TRBJ2-2, with TRBD1 matching 7 bases. The CDR3 extends over 14 amino acids. From germline, CDR1 is SQVTM and CDR2 ANQGSEA. J was trimmed by 5 bases and V by 4 bases; bases with no gene match: 7. CDR3 amino acids: CSVGATGLTGELFF. Written as DNA, the CDR3 is TGCAGCGTTGGGGCGACAGGGCTGACCGGGGAGCTGTTTTTT.

The chain uses TRBV7-2 and TRBJ2-2; weak D call: TRBD2 (5 bases). V was shortened by 6 bases and J by 6 bases, with 20 bases between the two germline ends. The CDR3 is made up of 16 amino acids. CDR1 is SGHTA and CDR2 is FQGNSA in the germline V gene. The CDR3: CASSLSRVEAAGELFF. CDR3 coding DNA: TGTGCCAGCAGTCTTAGTCGTGTAGAAGCGGCCGGGGAGCTGTTTTTT.

This chain joins TRBV9 and TRBJ1-4; TRBD1 might be the D (5 bases). Germline loops: CDR1 SGDLS, CDR2 YYNGEE. Trimming stripped 7 bases from V and 4 bases from J, with 17 bases between. The CDR3 has 15 residues. In DNA form, the CDR3 reads TGTGCCAGCGGACGCCCGGGGGAGAGTAATGAAAAACTGTTTTTT. It encodes CASGRPGESNEKLFF.

V usage is TRBV2 and J usage is TRBJ2-4; TRBD1 agrees at 7 bases. V lost 5 bases, J lost 0 bases, and 13 bases stayed unmatched. CDR3 size: 18 residues. The germline V gene has CDR1 SNHLY and CDR2 FYNNEI. CDR3 region: CASSSLTRDRLAKNIQYF. CDR3 in DNA: TGTGCCAGCAGTTCACTGACAAGGGACAGACTAGCCAAAAACATTCAGTACTTC.

The chain has TRBV18 and TRBJ1-2, with unresolved D. Looked up from germline, CDR1 is KGHSH and CDR2 is LQKENI. This CDR3 has 15 residues. V was pared by 2 bases and J by 4 bases, with 14 bases between. The CDR3 sequence: CASSPSESGSYGYTF. The DNA of the CDR3 is TGTGCCAGCTCACCAAGTGAGTCGGGAAGCTATGGCTACACCTTC. The entire variable domain, with the rest obtained from reference TRBV18 and TRBJ1-2, is as follows: NAGVMQNPRHLVRRRGQEARLRCSPMKGHSHVYWYRQLPEEGLKFMVYLQKENIIDESGMPKERFSAEFPKEGPSILRIQQVVRGDSAAYFCASSPSESGSYGYTFGSGTRLTVV.